The 5 T cell receptor beta chains listed next were all sequenced from one sample in a study of tissue T cells after allogeneic stem cell transplantation. Some clones are missing from TCRdb's copy, which holds only in-frame ones; the method was immunoSEQ multiplex PCR. The sample contains about 40,000 clones, 80% to 95% of which appear only once. Sequences were derived from blood, sampled before transplantation. These receptors all come from a woman aged 40 to 75 who later had graft-versus-host disease after an allogeneic stem cell transplant.

In its sample, this clone was seen once. This rearrangement joins TRBV2 to TRBJ1-2; 8 positions agree with TRBD1. This CDR3 contains 14 residues. Germline V CDR1 and CDR2: SNHLY, FYNNEI. J gave up 2 bases and V 6 bases, and 5 bases lay outside the gene matches. The CDR3 DNA is TGTGCCAGCAGATTGACAGGGGCGAACTATGGCTACACCTTC. Translation gives CASRLTGANYGYTF.

The chain combines TRBV9 with TRBJ2-1, with D hard to call. This CDR3 has 15 amino acids. V was pared by 0 bases and J by 4 bases, with 11 bases between. Germline values: CDR1 SGDLS, CDR2 YYNGEE. The CDR3 coding sequence is TGTGCCAGCAGCGTAGTCCCCCTCAATTACAATGAGCAGTTCTTC. Translating gives CASSVVPLNYNEQFF.

The CDR3 sequence is CASEGGQGQPQHF. Here the CDR3 DNA reads TGTGCCAGCGAGGGAGGGCAGGGCCAGCCCCAGCATTTT. The chain has TRBV2 and TRBJ1-5; a possible D gene is TRBD1 (5 bases). Germline V gene lookup returns CDR1 SNHLY and CDR2 FYNNEI. Trimming removed 8 bases from V and 7 bases from J, with 15 bases in between. This CDR3 comprises 13 residues.

V gene TRBV7-2 combines with J gene TRBJ1-1; D remains unclear. The V gene lost 3 bases and the J gene lost 8 bases, with 10 bases spanning the gap. The CDR3 loop spans 12 amino acids. The germline V gene encodes CDR1 SGHTA and CDR2 FQGNSA. The CDR3 spells CASSFVDNEAFF. As DNA, the CDR3 is TGTGCCAGCAGCTTCGTGGATAACGAAGCTTTCTTT.

V usage is TRBV7-2 and J usage is TRBJ1-4; no firm D call. Trimming left V 1 base short and J 13 bases short, with 13 bases between. Per germline, CDR1 SGHTA and CDR2 FQGNSA. CDR3 length: 13 amino acids. CDR3 in DNA: TGTGCCAGCAGCTTAGGACGGTTTAAAAGACTGTTTTTT. Protein: CASSLGRFKRLFF. Using reference TRBV7-2 and TRBJ1-4 for the parts outside the CDR3, the full variable domain is GAGVSQSPSNKVTEKGKDVELRCDPISGHTALYWYRQSLGQGLEFLIYFQGNSAPDKSGLPSDRFSAERTGGSVSTLTIQRTQQEDSAVYLCASSLGRFKRLFFGSGTQLSVL.